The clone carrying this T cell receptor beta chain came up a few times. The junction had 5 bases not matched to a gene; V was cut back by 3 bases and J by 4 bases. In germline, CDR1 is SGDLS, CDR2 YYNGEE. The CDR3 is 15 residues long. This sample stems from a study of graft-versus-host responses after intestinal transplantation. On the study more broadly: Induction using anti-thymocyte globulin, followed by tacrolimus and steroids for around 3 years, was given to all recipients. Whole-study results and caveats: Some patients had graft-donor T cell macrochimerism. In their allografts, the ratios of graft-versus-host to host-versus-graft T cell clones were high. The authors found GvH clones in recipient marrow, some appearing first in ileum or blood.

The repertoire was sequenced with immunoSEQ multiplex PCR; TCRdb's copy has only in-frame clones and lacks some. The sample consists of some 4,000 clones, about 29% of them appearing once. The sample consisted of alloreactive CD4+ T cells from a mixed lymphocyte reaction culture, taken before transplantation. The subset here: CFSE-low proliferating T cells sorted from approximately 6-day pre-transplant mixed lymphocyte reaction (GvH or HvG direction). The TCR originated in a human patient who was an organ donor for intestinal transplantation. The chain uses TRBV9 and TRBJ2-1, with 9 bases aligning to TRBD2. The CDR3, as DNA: TGTGCCAGCAGCGCATTAGCGGGGGCTTACAATGAGCAGTTCTTC. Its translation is CASSALAGAYNEQFF.